Only one count was recorded for the clone carrying this T cell receptor beta chain. This entry comes from a study of blood T cell repertoires in COVID-19. Study context: The United States, Italy and Spain supplied acute and convalescent COVID-19 samples.

TCRdb's table, derived via immunoSEQ multiplex PCR, lists solely in-frame clones and lacks some. The sample shows fewer than 450,000 clones, 90% of them seen only once. The sequence was obtained from a man between 18 and 29 years old who had recovered from COVID-19. The material sequenced was PBMCs or T cells enriched from blood (not recorded which).

DNA of the CDR3: TGCGCCAGCAGTGAGGGGGTGAGCGGACAGAGATACCGAGAGACCCAGTACTTC. Its protein is CASSEGVSGQRYRETQYF. The V and J genes are TRBV10-1 and TRBJ2-5; D is possibly TRBD1 (6 bases). Trimming took 2 bases from V and 4 from J, leaving 23 bases between them. The length of the CDR3 is 18 residues. CDR1 and CDR2 from the germline V gene are WNHNN and SYGVQD (reference sequence).